The 18 T cell receptor beta chains listed next were all sequenced from one sample in a study of T cells in Graves' hyperthyroidism and ophthalmopathy. Authors of the study amplified TCR beta CDR3 regions from RNA transcripts. A first-round RT-PCR of the TCR CDR3 used the HTBI primer set. MiXCR, applied by TCRdb to the multiplex PCR reads, yields one record per CDR3 protein. The table includes hundreds of thousands of distinct CDR3 sequences, around 39% detected once. The sequencing input was blood. Every receptor here comes from a man aged 18-30 years with Graves' hyperthyroidism.

The chain recombines TRBV5-1 with TRBJ2-1; a possible D gene is TRBD2 (5 bases). Germline V gene sequence: CDR1 SGHRS, CDR2 YFSETQ. The ends were cut back, 7 bases at V and 2 bases at J, with 13 bases in the middle. The CDR3 covers 14 residues. The CDR3 DNA sequence: TGCGCCAGCTCTGAGCGGAGTGCCTACAATGAGCAGTTCTTC. Its protein product is CASSERSAYNEQFF.

This clonotype was picked up a small number of times. The chain has TRBV20-1 and TRBJ2-7; no firm D call. V lost 1 base and J lost 3, with 16 bases in between. This CDR3 spans 15 amino acids. Germline V CDR1 and CDR2: DFQATT, SNEGSKA (reference sequence). CDR3 sequence reads: CSARAAPMGYYEQYF. CDR3 bases: TGCAGTGCTAGAGCAGCCCCCATGGGCTACTACGAGCAGTACTTC.

This sequence joins TRBV6-1 and TRBJ1-6; D gene uncertain. The V gene lost 1 base and the J gene lost 13 bases, with 11 bases spanning the gap. CDR3 size: 13 residues. Germline V lookup: CDR1 MNHNS, CDR2 SASEGT. CDR3 nucleotides: TGTGCCAGCAGTGAAGGCGGATTCGAGCCCCTCCACTTT. Protein product: CASSEGGFEPLHF.

Note on this clonotype: Germline is not matched at one junction end, which may reflect a read error. Here the CDR3 DNA reads TGTGCCAGCAATGAAGCGAGGATGGCGTCCTACGAGCAGTACTTC. It specifies CASNEARMASYEQYF. The V call is TRBV2, the J call TRBJ2-7; no firm D call. This CDR3 has 15 amino acids. Germline loops: CDR1 SNHLY, CDR2 FYNNEI.

The V and J genes are TRBV4-1 and TRBJ2-7, with D hard to call. V dropped 1 base and J dropped 0 bases, with 10 bases sitting between them. CDR1 is MGHRA, CDR2 YSYEKL, per germline. The CDR3 totals 15 residues. CDR3 in DNA: TGCGCCAGCAGCCAAGGTCAGGCTAGCTCCTACGAGCAGTACTTC. Protein: CASSQGQASSYEQYF.

This clonotype showed up just a few times. The J gene is TRBJ1-1, the V gene TRBV7-3, with 7 bases identical to TRBD1. Germline assignment: CDR1 SGHTA and CDR2 FQGTGA. With 5 bases clipped from V and 0 bases from J, the junction kept 6 bases outside the gene matches. This CDR3 has 15 amino acids. CDR3 DNA sequence: TGTGCCAGCAGCGCCTTGACAGGGCTGAACACTGAAGCTTTCTTT. Translated, it gives CASSALTGLNTEAFF. The full variable domain, its missing parts supplied by reference TRBV7-3 and TRBJ1-1, is GAGVSQTPSNKVTEKGKYVELRCDPISGHTALYWYRQSLGQGPEFLIYFQGTGAADDSGLPNDRFFAVRPEGSVSTLKIQRTERGDSAVYLCASSALTGLNTEAFFGQGTRLTVV.

The chain couples TRBV6-5 to TRBJ2-7, with D maybe TRBD1 (6 bases). The V and J ends lost 5 bases and 2 bases respectively, with 13 bases between them. Germline CDR1 is MNHEY and CDR2 is SVGAGI. CDR3 length: 14 residues. DNA for the CDR3: TGTGCCAGCAGTGAGACAGGTTACCCCTACGAGCAGTACTTC. Its protein is CASSETGYPYEQYF.

The chain recombines TRBV7-2 with TRBJ2-2; 7 bases are shared with TRBD1. The germline V gene encodes CDR1 SGHTA and CDR2 FQGNSA. The J segment lost 3 bases and the V segment lost 6 bases, leaving 4 bases of the junction unmatched. CDR3 size: 14 residues. CDR3 in amino acids: CASRRQGHTGELFF. The CDR3 DNA reads TGTGCCAGCAGGCGACAGGGTCACACCGGGGAGCTGTTTTTT.

The rearrangement uses TRBV5-1 and TRBJ1-2; 9 bases match TRBD1. Germline CDR1 and CDR2: SGHRS and YFSETQ. V gave up 2 bases and J gave up 6 bases; unmatched junction bases: 14. There are 17 residues in the CDR3. The CDR3 here is CASSFRPGTGKRDGYTF. The DNA of the CDR3 is TGCGCCAGCAGCTTCCGACCCGGGACAGGGAAACGCGATGGCTACACCTTC. Combining the CDR3 with reference TRBV5-1 and TRBJ1-2 gives the whole variable domain KAGVTQTPRYLIKTRGQQVTLSCSPISGHRSVSWYQQTPGQGLQFLFEYFSETQRNKGNFPGRFSGRQFSNSRSEMNVSTLELGDSALYLCASSFRPGTGKRDGYTFGSGTRLTVV.

In nucleotides, the CDR3 is TGTGCCAGCAGCCAAGATCCAGGGGTTGGCACTGAAGCTTTCTTT. Protein sequence: CASSQDPGVGTEAFF. The rearrangement uses TRBV4-2 and TRBJ1-1; tentative D call: TRBD1 (6 bases). The ends were cut back, 0 bases at V and 4 bases at J, with 12 bases in the middle. Germline CDR1 reads LGHNA; CDR2 reads YNFKEQ. The CDR3 is 15 amino acids.

This clonotype was counted a few times. CDR3 sequence (DNA): TGTGCCAGCACCCCCTCCCAGGGTGGAGCTTTCTTT. This gives the protein CASTPSQGGAFF. This chain joins TRBV6-5 and TRBJ1-1; possible D gene TRBD1, 5 bases. Trimming took 7 bases from V and 10 from J, leaving 16 bases between them. Per germline, CDR1 MNHEY and CDR2 SVGAGI. The CDR3 is made up of 12 amino acids.

This clonotype has a count of ten or more. This chain uses TRBV5-1 with TRBJ2-7; 8 bases align to TRBD2. This CDR3 contains 16 residues. Germline loops: CDR1 SGHRS, CDR2 YFSETQ. J was trimmed by 3 bases and V by 4 bases; bases with no gene match: 12. The CDR3 nucleotides read TGCGCCAGCAGCGTGACCGCGGGAGGCCGGAGCTACGAGCAGTACTTC. Translating it yields CASSVTAGGRSYEQYF.

This chain links TRBV9 with TRBJ1-1; D is possibly TRBD1 (6 bases). Germline CDR1 and CDR2: SGDLS and YYNGEE. The CDR3 contains 16 residues. V was cut by 4 bases and J by 0 bases, with 16 bases left in between. CDR3 region: CASSPSGARVNTEAFF. CDR3 coding DNA: TGTGCCAGCAGCCCTTCGGGGGCGCGGGTGAACACTGAAGCTTTCTTT.

This clonotype was detected many times. The V and J genes are TRBV19 and TRBJ2-7; D gene ambiguous. Germline V gene data show CDR1 as LNHDA and CDR2 as SQIVND (reference sequence). Trimming removed 8 bases at V and 5 bases at J, with 10 bases between. The CDR3 covers 11 residues. The CDR3 loop reads CASRNGDEQYF. CDR3 in DNA: TGTGCCAGTCGAAACGGAGACGAGCAGTACTTC.

The rearrangement joins TRBV19 to TRBJ2-2; TRBD1 might be the D (6 bases). With 1 base removed from V and 1 base from J, the gap between germline ends came to 10 bases. This CDR3 has 16 amino acids. In germline, CDR1 is LNHDA, CDR2 SQIVND (reference sequence). The CDR3 DNA is TGTGCCAGTAGTATAGGCAGGGGCCGGAACACCGGGGAGCTGTTTTTT. It encodes CASSIGRGRNTGELFF.

The chain carries TRBV6-5 and TRBJ2-7, with D uncertain. CDR1 MNHEY and CDR2 SVGAGI come from the germline V gene. This CDR3 spans 13 amino acids. Between the trimmed V and J ends, which lost 2 bases and 6 bases, there was a span of 11 bases. The CDR3 nucleotides are TGTGCCAGCAGTTACACAGTTTCGGGCGAGCAGTACTTC. Amino acids: CASSYTVSGEQYF.

The chain recombines TRBV29-1 with TRBJ1-2, with D unresolved. The germline CDR1 and CDR2 sequences are SQVTM and ANQGSEA. This CDR3 comprises 12 residues. Between the trimmed V and J ends, which lost 3 bases and 2 bases, there was a span of 7 bases. DNA for the CDR3: TGCAGCGTTGATAGCCAGAACTATGGCTACACCTTC. Protein product: CSVDSQNYGYTF.

The chain employs TRBV2 and TRBJ2-2, with 9 positions matching TRBD2. The V gene's germline CDR1 is SNHLY and CDR2 FYNNEI. V was clipped by 7 bases and J by 5 bases; unmatched bases: 5. CDR3 size: 14 residues. CDR3 region: CASTGLARTGELFF. CDR3 sequence (DNA): TGTGCCAGCACCGGACTAGCGAGAACCGGGGAGCTGTTTTTT.